This T cell receptor beta chain is drawn from a study of cytomegalovirus exposure and HLA in healthy donors (dated by TCRdb to 2016 to 2017). About the study as a whole: The 700 or so repertoires of the first cohort and the 95 to 150 validation repertoires were produced on the same platform, according to a later analysis. In addition to the first cohort of several hundred subjects, a separate validation cohort of 120 different subjects was used. The study combined high-throughput TCR immunosequencing, statistical association of individual TCRs with disease status, and machine learning to predict cytomegalovirus infection status. The study aimed to test whether cataloging public T cell receptors could reveal signatures of past pathogen exposure. Findings and caveats that apply to the study as a whole: In a later analysis, TCRs clustered in the first cohort were found to also tend to co-occur in the 130 or so validation repertoires, with approximately 93% of cluster scores above 0. Most TCR sequences were observed very rarely across donors, whereas some public TCRs were present in many individuals. A few of the identified cytomegalovirus-associated TCR beta chains were confirmed in vitro to be specific for cytomegalovirus antigens. The authors suggested that the approach could potentially be generalized to other disease states and immunological phenotypes. A later analysis lacked HLA typing for the validation cohort, so it scored co-occurrence in that cohort across all 110 or so repertoires. In both the original and validation cohorts, the classifier was reported to diagnose cytomegalovirus status with high specificity and sensitivity. In the study, approximately 160 TCR beta chains were listed as associated with cytomegalovirus.

This clone turned up a few times. What this receptor recognizes is not known. No much larger clone is present one base from it, and per-base qualities are unavailable. Library preparation was by the immunoSEQ multiplex PCR assay. As for how the authors treated the data: A statistical classification framework was built for diagnosing cytomegalovirus status from the catalog of TCR beta chain sequences. The clones in this table, taken by TCRdb from immuneACCESS, are in-frame only. Not every clone is retained; where verified, under half of the shortfall comes from an unresolved V gene, and the cause of the rest is unknown. V and J calls plus clone size are reproduced from that table; the DNA served to infer D and trimming. Present in this sample are about 200,000 clones, around 80% of which were seen just once. 1% to 1.5% of the sample lies in the top ten. The junction shows trimming of 1 base on V and 9 bases on J, and the gene matches do not reach 3 bases of it. CDR1 is given as GTSNPN and CDR2 as SVGIG, both from the germline V gene (reference sequence). Reading from cysteine to phenylalanine, the CDR3 counts 12 amino acids. CDR3 DNA only is kept here, 36 bases in frame from base 1.

Separate from the approximately 670-subject first cohort, the validation cohort of about 120 subjects was the group to which the donors belonged. Sequencing was done on a sample of PBMCs. The sequence joins TRBV30 to TRBJ2-4, with 7 bases in between that match TRBD1. This sequence originates from a woman aged 25 to 39 in good health and CMV-seronegative. The CDR3 amino acid sequence is: CAWSGQGTIQYF. The sequence in DNA is TGTGCCTGGAGTGGACAGGGCACCATTCAGTACTTC.